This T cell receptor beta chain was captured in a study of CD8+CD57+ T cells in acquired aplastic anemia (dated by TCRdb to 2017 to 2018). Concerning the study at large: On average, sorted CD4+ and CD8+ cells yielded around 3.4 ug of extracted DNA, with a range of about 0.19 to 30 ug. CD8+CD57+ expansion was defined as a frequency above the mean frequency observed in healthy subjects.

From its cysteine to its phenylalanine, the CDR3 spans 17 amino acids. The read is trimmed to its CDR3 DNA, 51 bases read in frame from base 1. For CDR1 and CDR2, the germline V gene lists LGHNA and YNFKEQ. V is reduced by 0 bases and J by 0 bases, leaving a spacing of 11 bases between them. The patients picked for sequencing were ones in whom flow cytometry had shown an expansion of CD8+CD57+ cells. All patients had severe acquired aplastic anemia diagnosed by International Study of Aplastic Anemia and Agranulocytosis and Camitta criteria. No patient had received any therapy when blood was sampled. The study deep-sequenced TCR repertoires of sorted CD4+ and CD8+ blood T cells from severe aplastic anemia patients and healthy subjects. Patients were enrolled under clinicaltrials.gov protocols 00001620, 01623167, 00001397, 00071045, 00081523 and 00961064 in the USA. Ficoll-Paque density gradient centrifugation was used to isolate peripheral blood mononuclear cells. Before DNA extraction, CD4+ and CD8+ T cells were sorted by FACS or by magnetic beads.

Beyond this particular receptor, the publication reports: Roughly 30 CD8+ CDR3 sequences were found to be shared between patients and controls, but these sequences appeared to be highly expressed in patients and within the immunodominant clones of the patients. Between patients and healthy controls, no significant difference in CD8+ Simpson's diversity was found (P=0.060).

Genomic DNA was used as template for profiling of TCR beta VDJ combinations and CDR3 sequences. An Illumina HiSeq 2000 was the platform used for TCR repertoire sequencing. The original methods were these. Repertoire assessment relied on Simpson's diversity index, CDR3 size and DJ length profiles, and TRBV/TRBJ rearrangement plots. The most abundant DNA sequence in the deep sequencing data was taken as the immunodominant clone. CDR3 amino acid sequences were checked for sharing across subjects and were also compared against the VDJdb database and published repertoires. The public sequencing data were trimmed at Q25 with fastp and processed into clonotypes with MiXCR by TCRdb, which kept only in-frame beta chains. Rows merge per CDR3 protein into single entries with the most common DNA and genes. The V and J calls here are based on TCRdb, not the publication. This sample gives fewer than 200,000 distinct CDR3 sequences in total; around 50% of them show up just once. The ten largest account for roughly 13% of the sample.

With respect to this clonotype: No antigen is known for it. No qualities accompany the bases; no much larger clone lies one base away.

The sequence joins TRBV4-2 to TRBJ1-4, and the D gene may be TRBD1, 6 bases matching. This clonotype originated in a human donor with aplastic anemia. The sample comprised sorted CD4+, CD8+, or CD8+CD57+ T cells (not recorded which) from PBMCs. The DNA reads TGTGCCAGCAGCCAAGATCAGGGGACAACAACTAATGAAAAACTGTTTTTT. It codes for CASSQDQGTTTNEKLFF.